The next 30 T cell receptor beta chains were all read from a single sample in a study of cytomegalovirus exposure and HLA in healthy donors (dated by TCRdb to the late 2010s). The library was built by means of the immunoSEQ multiplex PCR assay. For the multiplex PCR, a mixture combining 60 forward primers for TCR Vbeta segments and 13 reverse primers for TCR Jbeta segments was used. TCRdb retrieved this table from immuneACCESS and kept in-frame rearrangements only. Not all clones are present; in checked studies, unresolved V genes account for under half, and no reason is known for the remainder. The sample table shows fewer than 60,000 clones, and approximately 82% are seen once. About 3.1% of the sample goes to the ten largest clones. The material sequenced was PBMCs. These receptors came from a man between 50 and 59 years old in good health and CMV-seronegative.

The gene calls are TRBV30 and TRBJ2-7, with 9 bases lining up with TRBD1. The CDR3 sequence is 12 residues long. CDR1 and CDR2 from the germline V gene are GTSNPN and SVGIG (reference sequence). J was trimmed by 3 bases and V by 5 bases; bases with no gene match: 2. The CDR3 loop is CAWGTGNYEQYF. In nucleotides, the CDR3 is TGTGCCTGGGGGACAGGGAACTACGAGCAGTACTTC.

CDR3 bases: TGTGCCAGCAGCTTCCTAGCGGGGGGCACCACAGATACGCAGTATTTT. It yields the protein CASSFLAGGTTDTQYF. The chain has TRBV7-9 and TRBJ2-3, with TRBD2 matching over 11 bases. J lost 2 bases, V lost 3 bases, and 4 bases had no gene match. Germline V gene sequence: CDR1 SEHNR, CDR2 FQNEAQ (reference sequence). The CDR3 runs 16 residues.

The rearrangement uses TRBV4-3 and TRBJ2-7, with D maybe TRBD2 (6 bases). V was shortened by 2 bases and J by 3 bases, with 8 bases between the two germline ends. The CDR3 sequence is 13 residues long. Germline V gene data show CDR1 as LGHNA and CDR2 as YSLEER. The CDR3 region is CASSQQEGYEQYF. The DNA for the CDR3 is TGCGCCAGCAGCCAACAGGAGGGCTACGAGCAGTACTTC.

The gene calls are TRBV28 and TRBJ2-1; possible D gene TRBD2, 7 bases. Germline V gene sequence: CDR1 MDHEN, CDR2 SYDVKM. The V end lost 7 bases, the J end lost 7 bases, and 20 bases lay between the germline ends. The CDR3 covers 15 residues. CDR3: CASNPGGLWGNEQFF. The CDR3 DNA reads TGTGCCAGCAATCCGGGGGGCCTATGGGGGAATGAGCAGTTCTTC. The entire variable domain, with the rest obtained from reference TRBV28 and TRBJ2-1, is as follows: DVKVTQSSRYLVKRTGEKVFLECVQDMDHENMFWYRQDPGLGLRLIYFSYDVKMKEKGDIPEGYSVSREKKERFSLILESASTNQTSMYLCASNPGGLWGNEQFFGPGTRLTVL.

The chain uses TRBV7-6 and TRBJ2-5, with 11 positions matching TRBD2. Trimming cost V 5 bases and J 2 bases; bases outside gene matches: 7. The length of the CDR3 is 16 residues. CDR1 is SGHVS, CDR2 FNYEAQ, per germline. The CDR3 here is CASSPRLAGRQETQYF. The CDR3 DNA reads as TGTGCCAGCAGCCCGAGACTAGCGGGGAGGCAAGAGACCCAGTACTTC.

The V and J genes are TRBV10-2 and TRBJ2-5, with a possible D match to TRBD1 (5 bases). V was trimmed by 6 bases and J by 3 bases, leaving 11 bases between them. The CDR3 is made up of 13 amino acids. Germline V gene data show CDR1 as WSHSY and CDR2 as SAAADI. The CDR3 DNA reads as TGCGCCAGCAGCGCCACAGGAAAAGAGACCCAGTACTTC. This translates into CASSATGKETQYF.

The chain is built from TRBV6-4 and TRBJ2-3; 9 bases are a match to TRBD1. Trimming removed 0 bases from V and 0 bases from J; junction bases left unmatched: 10. Germline CDR1 is MRHNA and CDR2 is SNTAGT. The CDR3 runs to 19 residues. The CDR3 nucleotides read TGTGCCAGCAGTGACTCGGGGACAGGGCCCCGACCTAGCACAGATACGCAGTATTTT. It encodes CASSDSGTGPRPSTDTQYF.

J is TRBJ2-3 and V is TRBV27, with D maybe TRBD2 (5 bases). The CDR3 loop spans 16 amino acids. V was cut by 0 bases and J by 3 bases, with 13 bases left in between. The V gene's germline CDR1 is MNHEY and CDR2 SMNVEV (reference sequence). The CDR3 DNA is TGTGCCAGCAGTTTATCAGAGGGTGGAATGACAGATACGCAGTATTTT. Translation gives CASSLSEGGMTDTQYF.

V gene TRBV6-1 combines with J gene TRBJ2-5; 8 bases match TRBD2. The V and J ends lost 6 bases and 5 bases, in that order; junction bases with no gene match: 11. The germline CDR1 and CDR2 sequences are MNHNS and SASEGT. This CDR3 is 15 amino acids long. The CDR3 is CASRSIAGPRETQYF. DNA for the CDR3: TGTGCCAGCAGGTCCATAGCGGGGCCCCGGGAGACCCAGTACTTC.

V gene TRBV9 combines with J gene TRBJ2-3; 9 bases are a match to TRBD2. With 5 bases clipped from V and 6 bases from J, the junction kept 13 bases outside the gene matches. Germline V gene data show CDR1 as SGDLS and CDR2 as YYNGEE. The CDR3 is made up of 16 amino acids. The CDR3 coding sequence is TGTGCCAGCAGTCGCACTGGATTAGCGGGGGTGGATACGCAGTATTTT. Protein product: CASSRTGLAGVDTQYF.

V usage is TRBV18 and J usage is TRBJ1-5; 12 bases line up with TRBD1. Germline lookup yields CDR1 KGHSH and CDR2 LQKENI. V shed 6 bases, J shed 7 bases, and the junction held 16 bases outside the gene matches. The CDR3 spans 18 residues. Here the CDR3 DNA reads TGTGCCAGCTCTCCAACCGGGACAGGGGGCTCCTCGGGGCAGCCCCAGCATTTT. Translating it yields CASSPTGTGGSSGQPQHF.

The V call is TRBV7-2, the J call TRBJ2-4; D not resolved. V was clipped by 3 bases and J by 4 bases, with 7 bases between them. Germline V gene lookup returns CDR1 SGHTA and CDR2 FQGNSA. This CDR3 comprises 13 residues. The CDR3 coding sequence is TGTGCCAGCAGCTTCGGAGATAAAAACATTCAGTACTTC. Translation gives CASSFGDKNIQYF.

V and J are TRBV10-3 and TRBJ1-5; 7 nucleotides agree with TRBD1. CDR1 is ENHRY, CDR2 SYGVKD, per germline. V lost 3 bases and J lost 3; bases outside the gene matches: 5. CDR3 length: 15 residues. Here the CDR3 reads CAISEGRGYNQPQHF. CDR3 sequence (DNA): TGTGCCATCAGTGAAGGCAGGGGGTACAATCAGCCCCAGCATTTT.

The rearrangement links TRBV10-1 to TRBJ2-3; TRBD2 matches 9 bases. Germline V gene sequence: CDR1 WNHNN, CDR2 SYGVQD (reference sequence). The CDR3 is 18 amino acids. V shed 0 bases and J 4 bases; nucleotides not matched to a gene: 11. CDR3 in amino acids: CASSESKIGTSSADTQYF. For the CDR3, the DNA is TGCGCCAGCAGTGAGTCCAAAATCGGGACTAGCAGCGCAGATACGCAGTATTTT.

V usage is TRBV13 and J usage is TRBJ2-7, with D possibly matching TRBD1 (6 bases). The CDR3 runs to 17 residues. V was shortened by 6 bases and J by 5 bases, with 26 bases between the two germline ends. Germline V gene lookup returns CDR1 PRHDT and CDR2 FYEKMQ (reference sequence). The CDR3 DNA follows: TGTGCCAGCAGAGACTCTCGTATTGGGGGCGCGATGCACGAGCAGTACTTC. Translation gives CASRDSRIGGAMHEQYF.

The J gene is TRBJ2-2, the V gene TRBV7-2, with 7 bases aligning to TRBD1. The ends lost 5 bases at V and 5 bases at J; junction bases unmatched: 11. This CDR3 region has 16 residues. The germline V gene encodes CDR1 SGHTA and CDR2 FQGNSA. The CDR3 nucleotides are TGTGCCAGCAGCCTCAGGGACAGTCGATATACCGGGGAGCTGTTTTTT. Translated: CASSLRDSRYTGELFF.

The chain employs TRBV6-1 and TRBJ1-5; D is unclear. The CDR3 has 14 amino acids. CDR1 and CDR2 (germline): MNHNS, SASEGT. V was trimmed by 2 bases and J by 3 bases, leaving 8 bases between them. CDR3 region: CASSEPGFNQPQHF. DNA of the CDR3: TGTGCCAGCAGTGAACCGGGATTCAATCAGCCCCAGCATTTT.

The chain combines TRBV11-1 with TRBJ2-3, with 7 bases lining up with TRBD1. J was trimmed by 0 bases and V by 5 bases; bases with no gene match: 8. Looked up from germline, CDR1 is SGHAT and CDR2 is FQDESV (reference sequence). The CDR3 is 16 amino acids. The CDR3 spells CASSPIDRVSTDTQYF. In DNA, the CDR3 is TGTGCCAGCAGCCCGATCGACAGGGTGAGCACAGATACGCAGTATTTT.

This CDR3 is CASSKRAGQGAYNEQFF. CDR3 in DNA: TGTGCCAGCAGCAAGAGAGCAGGACAGGGGGCCTACAATGAGCAGTTCTTC. V is TRBV7-6 and J is TRBJ2-1, with 10 bases matching TRBD1. The V and J ends lost 5 bases and 2 bases, in that order; junction bases with no gene match: 9. CDR3 length: 17 amino acids. CDR1 and CDR2 (germline): SGHVS, FNYEAQ.

This clone was counted only a few times. CDR3 in amino acids: CASSDLLSYEQYF. CDR3 in DNA: TGTGCCAGCAGTGACCTGTTGAGCTACGAGCAGTACTTC. This chain connects TRBV25-1 to TRBJ2-7, with unresolved D. The CDR3 has 13 residues. The V end lost 3 bases, the J end lost 3 bases, and 9 bases lay between the germline ends. CDR1 and CDR2 from the germline V gene are MGHDK and SYGVNS.

CDR3 sequence (DNA): TGTGCCAGTAGTATTGGGGGGACGGCATTAGGGAACTATGGCTACACCTTC. Amino acids: CASSIGGTALGNYGYTF. This sequence joins TRBV19 and TRBJ1-2, with a weak D call TRBD1 (5 bases). CDR1 and CDR2 (germline): LNHDA, SQIVND (reference sequence). CDR3 length equals 17 residues. V shed 3 bases and J shed 2 bases, with 19 bases lying between them. Supplemented by reference TRBV19 and TRBJ1-2, the full variable domain reads DGGITQSPKYLFRKEGQNVTLSCEQNLNHDAMYWYRQDPGQGLRLIYYSQIVNDFQKGDIAEGYSVSREKKESFPLTVTSAQKNPTAFYLCASSIGGTALGNYGYTFGSGTRLTVV.

The rearrangement links TRBV9 to TRBJ2-2, with D perhaps matching TRBD2 (5 bases). CDR3 size: 16 residues. The V gene's germline CDR1 is SGDLS and CDR2 YYNGEE. Trimming pared 0 bases from V and 3 bases from J, leaving 12 bases between. This CDR3 is CASSVDAGPDTGELFF. The CDR3 DNA is TGTGCCAGCAGCGTAGACGCGGGTCCGGACACCGGGGAGCTGTTTTTT.

The rearrangement links TRBV5-4 to TRBJ2-7; tentative D call: TRBD2 (7 bases). The germline V gene encodes CDR1 SGHNT and CDR2 YYREEE (reference sequence). This CDR3 spans 15 amino acids. The V gene lost 2 bases and the J gene lost 7 bases, with 19 bases spanning the gap. The DNA for the CDR3 is TGTGCCAGCAGCTTCGACGCGGGGGCCCGGGGGGAGCAGTACTTC. This encodes CASSFDAGARGEQYF.

V gene TRBV11-2 combines with J gene TRBJ1-1; D remains ambiguous. This CDR3 is built from 15 residues. The ends were cut back, 2 bases at V and 2 bases at J, with 12 bases in the middle. Germline CDR1 is SGHAT and CDR2 is FQNNGV. The CDR3 protein is CASSLLLQVNTEAFF. The CDR3 DNA reads TGTGCCAGCAGCTTACTATTGCAGGTTAACACTGAAGCTTTCTTT.

This clone was observed a handful of times. CDR3 loop: CASSQGGFGDLNTEAFF. Written as DNA, the CDR3 is TGCGCCAGCAGCCAAGGGGGCTTTGGGGACTTGAACACTGAAGCTTTCTTT. This chain joins TRBV4-3 and TRBJ1-1; TRBD1 is a possible D gene (5 bases). Germline-derived CDR1 and CDR2 are LGHNA and YSLEER. The CDR3 sequence is 17 residues long. V lost 1 base, J lost 0 bases, and 15 bases lay in between.

The chain is built from TRBV9 and TRBJ2-5, with 12 nucleotides matching TRBD2. CDR1 is SGDLS and CDR2 is YYNGEE in the germline V gene. The CDR3 runs 16 residues. J gave up 2 bases and V 4 bases, and 6 bases lay outside the gene matches. The chain's CDR3 is CASSPLTSGGQETQYF. Written as DNA, the CDR3 is TGTGCCAGCAGCCCTTTGACTAGCGGGGGACAAGAGACCCAGTACTTC.

The rearrangement uses TRBV5-1 and TRBJ2-2; a possible D gene is TRBD2 (6 bases). The CDR3 length is 15 residues. Trimming cost V 0 bases and J 4 bases, with 10 bases left between them. Per the germline V gene, CDR1 is SGHRS and CDR2 is YFSETQ. CDR3 nucleotide sequence: TGCGCCAGCAGCTTGGCCCTGGGGGGCACCGGGGAGCTGTTTTTT. Protein sequence: CASSLALGGTGELFF.

V usage is TRBV27 and J usage is TRBJ2-7; 11 bases are a match to TRBD1. Germline V gene data show CDR1 as MNHEY and CDR2 as SMNVEV (reference sequence). The CDR3 contains 19 residues. The trim removed 1 base at V and 5 bases at J, leaving 16 bases unmatched. The DNA of the CDR3 is TGTGCCAGCAGTTTATATTGGACAGGGGGCGCAGGGGGGAATGACGAGCAGTACTTC. This encodes CASSLYWTGGAGGNDEQYF.

The gene calls are TRBV27 and TRBJ1-5; D call uncertain. The CDR3 sequence is 13 residues long. The ends were cut back, 3 bases at V and 4 bases at J, with 7 bases in the middle. Germline values: CDR1 MNHEY, CDR2 SMNVEV (reference sequence). The CDR3 DNA sequence: TGTGCCAGCAGTTTGAGGGTTAATCAGCCCCAGCATTTT. Protein product: CASSLRVNQPQHF.

The V and J genes are TRBV6-1 and TRBJ1-5; D perhaps matches TRBD1 (5 bases). V lost 4 bases, J lost 7 bases, and 20 bases lay in between. The germline V gene has CDR1 MNHNS and CDR2 SASEGT. This CDR3 is built from 16 residues. In nucleotides, the CDR3 is TGTGCCAGCAGTGTTACCAAGCGGGGGAGAGGGCAGCCCCAGCATTTT. This gives the protein CASSVTKRGRGQPQHF.